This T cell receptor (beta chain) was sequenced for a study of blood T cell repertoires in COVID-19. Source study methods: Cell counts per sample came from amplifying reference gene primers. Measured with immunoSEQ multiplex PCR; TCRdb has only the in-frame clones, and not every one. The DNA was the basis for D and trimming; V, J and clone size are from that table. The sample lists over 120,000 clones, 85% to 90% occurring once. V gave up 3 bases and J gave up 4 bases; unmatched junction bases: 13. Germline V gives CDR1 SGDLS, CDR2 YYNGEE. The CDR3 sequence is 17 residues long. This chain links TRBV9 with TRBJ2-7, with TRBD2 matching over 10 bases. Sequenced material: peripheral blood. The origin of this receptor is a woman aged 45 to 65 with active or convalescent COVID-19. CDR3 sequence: CASSASSGLAGDYEQYF. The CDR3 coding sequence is TGTGCCAGCAGCGCCTCCTCGGGCCTAGCGGGGGATTACGAGCAGTACTTC.